Each of the 8 T cell receptor beta chains below was sequenced from the same sample in a study of CD8 T cells in Susac syndrome. Random hexamers were used to reverse transcribe the RNA input (about 0.5 to 1 ug). MiXCR, run by TCRdb on the immunoSEQ multiplex PCR reads, gives a single entry per CDR3 protein. The data contain about 160,000 distinct CDR3 sequences, about 96% of them singletons. Sequencing input: CD4+ T cells from PBMCs. These receptor sequences come from a human donor with Susac syndrome.

The CDR3 nucleotides read TGTGCCACCAGTGAAGGCGGACAGGCGATTGAAGCTTTCTTT. Encoded protein: CATSEGGQAIEAFF. The chain joins TRBV24-1 to TRBJ1-1, with 7 nucleotides matching TRBD1. V gave up 4 bases and J gave up 7 bases; unmatched junction bases: 8. The germline CDR1 and CDR2 sequences are KGHDR and SFDVKD. The CDR3 is 14 residues long.

The rearrangement joins TRBV15 to TRBJ2-5; the match to TRBD2 covers 9 bases. Germline CDR1 reads LNHNV; CDR2 reads YYDKDF (reference sequence). The junction had 5 bases not matched to a gene; V was cut back by 0 bases and J by 3 bases. The CDR3 consists of 16 residues. The CDR3 spells CATSRDPIAGEETQYF. CDR3 coding DNA: TGTGCCACCAGCAGAGATCCTATAGCGGGAGAAGAGACCCAGTACTTC.

V usage is TRBV30 and J usage is TRBJ2-3; TRBD1 aligns across 7 bases. The CDR3 runs 14 residues. Germline CDR1 and CDR2: GTSNPN and SVGIG (reference sequence). With V trimmed by 2 bases and J by 9 bases, 11 bases remained unmatched. In DNA form, the CDR3 reads TGTGCCTGGAGTCACGCCGGACAGGCACAGACGCAGTATTTT. Translation gives CAWSHAGQAQTQYF.

The chain employs TRBV29-1 and TRBJ2-7; either TRBD1 or TRBD2 may supply D (5 bases each). CDR1 is SQVTM and CDR2 is ANQGSEA in the germline V gene. With 7 bases removed from V and 4 bases from J, the gap between germline ends came to 23 bases. This CDR3 is 15 amino acids long. CDR3 residues: CSAGSPGRPQYEQYF. The CDR3 DNA reads TGCAGCGCCGGTTCCCCGGGACGCCCTCAATACGAGCAGTACTTC.

This chain uses TRBV27 with TRBJ2-6; no reliable D call. CDR1 is MNHEY and CDR2 is SMNVEV in the germline V gene (reference sequence). Trimming stripped 5 bases from V and 0 bases from J, with 11 bases between. This CDR3 is 16 amino acids long. CDR3 loop: CASSPRALSGANVLTF. CDR3 DNA: TGTGCCAGCAGTCCCCGGGCCCTCTCTGGGGCCAACGTCCTGACTTTC.

This chain joins TRBV27 and TRBJ1-2; TRBD1 is a possible D gene (6 bases). The CDR3 has 13 residues. The V end lost 2 bases, the J end lost 8 bases, and 12 bases lay between the germline ends. CDR1 MNHEY and CDR2 SMNVEV come from the germline V gene (reference sequence). The CDR3 loop reads CASSLGGGAGYTF. In nucleotides, the CDR3 is TGTGCCAGCAGTTTAGGAGGGGGTGCCGGCTACACCTTC.

V is TRBV3-1 and J is TRBJ2-3, with 8 bases fitting TRBD1. In germline, CDR1 is LGHDT, CDR2 YNNKEL (reference sequence). Trimming took 0 bases from V and 2 from J; bases not matched to a gene: 7. The CDR3 loop spans 17 amino acids. As DNA, the CDR3 is TGTGCCAGCAGCCAAGATTTAGGACAGGGCTCCACAGATACGCAGTATTTT. Protein product: CASSQDLGQGSTDTQYF.

The chain joins TRBV7-8 to TRBJ1-2; D possibly corresponds to TRBD1 (6 bases). V was shortened by 4 bases and J by 6 bases, with 15 bases between the two germline ends. This CDR3 has 14 residues. Germline V gives CDR1 SGHVS, CDR2 FQNEAQ. The CDR3 sequence is CASSSTLSGDGYTF. The DNA of the CDR3 is TGTGCCAGCAGCTCGACCTTATCAGGGGATGGCTACACCTTC.